A single T cell receptor beta chain is shown here with its context. Its specificity is not known. These data belong to a study of T cells in Graves' hyperthyroidism and ophthalmopathy. General study results and limits: Blood samples included most of the expanded thyroid clonotypes exceeding 0.001.

The CDR3 runs 15 residues. Germline loops: CDR1 SGHVT, CDR2 SQSDAQ. The ends were cut back, 6 bases at V and 9 bases at J, with 24 bases in the middle. Patients aged 18 to 65 had newly diagnosed hyperthyroidism of under 2 months' duration. Patients having uncontrolled infection, another autoimmune disease, pregnancy or lactation were not included. Diagnoses used clinical symptoms, serum thyroxine and TRAb, thyroid ultrasound and orbital computed tomography. RNA transcripts gave rise to amplified TCR beta CDR3 regions. The TCR CDR3 was amplified in a first-round RT-PCR using the HTBI primer set. TCRdb re-derived calls from the multiplex PCR reads in MiXCR, one entry per CDR3 protein. Found here are nearly 750,000 distinct CDR3 sequences, just over 35% of them singletons; the top ten hold less than 35%.

Sequencing was performed on blood. This chain uses TRBV7-4 with TRBJ2-7; either TRBD1 or TRBD2 may supply D (6 bases each). The TCR sequence derives from a woman aged 40 to 55 with Graves' hyperthyroidism. In nucleotides, the CDR3 is TGTGCCAGCAGTCATGGGGACACCGGGGAGGTAGGGCAGTACTTC. Amino acids: CASSHGDTGEVGQYF.